Only one count was recorded for the clone carrying this T cell receptor beta chain. This record comes from a study of cytomegalovirus exposure and HLA in healthy donors. CDR3 length: 14 amino acids. Trimming shortened V by 6 bases and J by 5 bases, and 15 bases separated the two germline ends. The germline gives CDR1 LGHNT, CDR2 FRNRAP. Profiling relied on immunoSEQ multiplex PCR, and the TCRdb table lists in-frame clones only, not all of them. The sample includes about 43,000 clones, around 90% of them seen just once. This receptor was identified in a man aged 18 to 30 in good health and CMV-seronegative. V usage is TRBV12-5 and J usage is TRBJ2-3; D gene ambiguous. Sequencing was performed on PBMCs. This chain's CDR3 is CASGIPRWRDTQYF. CDR3 DNA: TGTGCTAGTGGCATCCCGCGCTGGAGAGATACGCAGTATTTT. Complete variable domain (other parts from reference TRBV12-5 and TRBJ2-3): DARVTQTPRHKVTEMGQEVTMRCQPILGHNTVFWYRQTMMQGLELLAYFRNRAPLDDSGMPKDRFSAEMPDATLATLKIQPSEPRDSAVYFCASGIPRWRDTQYFGPGTRLTVL.